This paragraph covers one TCR beta chain sequence. With 5 bases clipped from V and 4 bases from J, the junction kept 10 bases outside the gene matches. This CDR3 comprises 16 residues. The data are from a study of CD8 T cells in Susac syndrome. Random hexamers primed reverse transcription of about 0.45 to 1 ug RNA. TCRdb re-analysed the immunoSEQ multiplex PCR reads in MiXCR, keeping a single row per CDR3 protein. The profile covers 150,000 to 200,000 distinct CDR3 sequences, with nearly 97% appearing a single time and approximately 0.098% taken by the ten largest. The specimen was CD4+ T cells from PBMCs. The clonotype was recovered from a human donor with Susac syndrome. The chain uses TRBV12-3 or TRBV12-4 and TRBJ2-3; 9 bases are a match to TRBD1. The CDR3 DNA sequence: TGTGCCAGCAGTGCTCCGGGACAGGGACACGCAGATACGCAGTATTTT. Its translation is CASSAPGQGHADTQYF.